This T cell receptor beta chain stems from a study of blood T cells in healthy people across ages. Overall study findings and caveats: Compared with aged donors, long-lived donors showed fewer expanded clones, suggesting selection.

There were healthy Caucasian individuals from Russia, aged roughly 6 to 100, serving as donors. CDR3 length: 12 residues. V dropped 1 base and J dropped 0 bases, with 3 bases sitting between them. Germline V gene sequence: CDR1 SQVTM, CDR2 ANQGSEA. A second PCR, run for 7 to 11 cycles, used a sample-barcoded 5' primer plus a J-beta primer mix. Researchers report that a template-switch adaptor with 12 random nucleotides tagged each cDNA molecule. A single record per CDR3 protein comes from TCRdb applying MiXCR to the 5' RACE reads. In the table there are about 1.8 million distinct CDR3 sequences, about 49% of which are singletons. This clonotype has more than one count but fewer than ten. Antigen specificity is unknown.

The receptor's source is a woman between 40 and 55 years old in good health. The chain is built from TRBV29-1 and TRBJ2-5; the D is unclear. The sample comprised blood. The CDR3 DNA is TGCAGCGTTGAAGTAAACCAAGAGACCCAGTACTTC. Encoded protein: CSVEVNQETQYF.